The rows below give T cell receptor beta chains drawn from one sample of a study of graft-versus-host responses after intestinal transplantation. TCRdb keeps only in-frame clones here, not all; method: immunoSEQ multiplex PCR. The sample records around 67,000 clones, 90% being singletons. No antigen is known for these receptors. Sequencing used unstimulated CD8+ T cells sorted from spleen or lymph node cells, obtained before transplant. Receptors were obtained from a human donor who was the organ donor for an intestinal transplant. CDR3s include the opening cysteine and the closing phenylalanine or tryptophan. A D gene is named only where the DNA matches it firmly. For some rows the clone size is stated as once, few or many, or as a class when expanded; others skip it.

TRBV15	TRBJ2-6	.	.	CATSREAGGSGANVLTF	TGTGCCACCAGCAGAGAAGCAGGGGGGAGTGGGGCCAACGTCCTGACTTTC
TRBV7-9	TRBJ2-1	TRBD2	.	CASSLEAGGLDEQFF	TGTGCCAGCAGCTTAGAAGCGGGGGGGCTCGATGAGCAGTTCTTC
TRBV13	TRBJ2-1	TRBD2	.	CASSLPSGGPNEQFF	TGTGCCAGCAGCTTACCTAGCGGGGGGCCCAATGAGCAGTTCTTC
TRBV2	TRBJ1-1	TRBD1	.	CASSVSGQGPTEAFF	TGTGCCAGCAGTGTCTCTGGACAGGGACCCACTGAAGCTTTCTTT
TRBV29-1	TRBJ1-5	.	.	CSAGEGQPQHF	TGCAGCGCAGGGGAAGGTCAGCCCCAGCATTTT
TRBV4-3	TRBJ1-2	TRBD1	.	CASSQDPGTASLVDYGYTF	TGCGCCAGCAGCCAAGACCCCGGGACAGCCTCCCTAGTTGACTATGGCTACACCTTC
TRBV9	TRBJ2-3	.	few	CASSPPGGDTQYF	TGTGCCAGCAGCCCTCCCGGGGGAGATACGCAGTATTTT
TRBV4-3	TRBJ2-1	TRBD2	few	CASSQDLERGAYNEQFF	TGCGCCAGCAGCCAAGATTTAGAGCGGGGGGCTTACAATGAGCAGTTCTTC
TRBV2	TRBJ1-2	TRBD1	.	CASSEEGTGVGYGYTF	TGTGCCAGCAGTGAAGAGGGGACAGGGGTAGGCTATGGCTACACCTTC
TRBV6-1	TRBJ1-1	.	.	CASSVEDTRPEAFF	TGTGCCAGCAGTGTAGAGGACACGCGGCCCGAAGCTTTCTTT
TRBV7-8	TRBJ2-1	TRBD1	.	CASTVTGISYNEQFF	TGTGCCAGCACCGTGACAGGGATATCCTACAATGAGCAGTTCTTC
TRBV2	TRBJ2-2	.	.	CATLSGSAGELFF	TGTGCCACCCTCTCAGGGTCCGCCGGGGAGCTGTTTTTT
TRBV9	TRBJ2-3	TRBD2	.	CASSRGRELTDTQYF	TGTGCCAGCAGCCGAGGGAGGGAGCTCACAGATACGCAGTATTTT
TRBV15	TRBJ1-2	TRBD1	.	CATSPDRGWSGYTF	TGTGCCACCAGCCCCGACAGGGGCTGGAGTGGCTACACCTTC
TRBV2	TRBJ2-1	TRBD2	.	CASSEAGEKYNEQFF	TGTGCCAGCAGTGAGGCGGGGGAGAAATACAATGAGCAGTTCTTC
TRBV5-6	TRBJ1-1	.	.	CASSLSGSTGNTEAFF	TGTGCCAGCAGCTTGTCAGGTAGTACAGGAAACACTGAAGCTTTCTTT
TRBV11-2	TRBJ2-2	.	.	CASSFPGRGRTGELFF	TGTGCCAGCAGCTTCCCCGGGAGGGGGCGGACCGGGGAGCTGTTTTTT
TRBV6-5	TRBJ2-1	.	.	CASRAGTRENEQFF	TGTGCCAGCAGAGCCGGGACCCGGGAGAATGAGCAGTTCTTC
TRBV27	TRBJ1-6	.	.	CATPWRMDSPLHF	TGTGCCACTCCCTGGAGGATGGATTCACCCCTCCACTTT
TRBV19	TRBJ1-2	.	once	CASSSLSGGYYGYTF	TGTGCCAGTAGTAGTCTATCGGGGGGCTACTATGGCTACACCTTC